This T cell receptor (beta chain) was retrieved from a study of T cell responses to AZD1222 COVID-19 vaccine. Study-wide findings and caveats: Vaccine-related CD4 TCRs covered spike, predominating at 160-218 and 743-854. Donors were mostly white British, more females; clonal diversity possibly underestimated. After the peak T cell response, and only then, were repertoires sampled.

Second-dose intervals near 4 or 12 weeks were combined. Comment on this clone: Its matching antigen is unknown.

The method was immunoSEQ multiplex PCR; TCRdb's version includes in-frame clones alone and lacks a portion of them. The data show fewer than 150,000 clones, with approximately 92% seen just once and about 6.7% held by the top ten. This CDR3 has 13 amino acids. V was trimmed by 0 bases and J by 3 bases, leaving 4 bases between them. CDR1 and CDR2 from the germline V gene are SGHDT and YYEEEE. The specimen was peripheral blood, collected 28 days after the second AZD1222 dose. This TCR came from an adult who received the AZD1222 COVID-19 vaccine. The chain carries TRBV5-6 and TRBJ2-1, with D unclear. The CDR3, as DNA: TGTGCCAGCAGCTTGGGAAACTACAATGAGCAGTTCTTC. Translation: CASSLGNYNEQFF.